This is a list of T cell receptor beta chains from one sample in a study of T cell responses to AZD1222 COVID-19 vaccine. TCRdb's table, derived via immunoSEQ multiplex PCR, lists solely in-frame clones and lacks some. The table shows about 120,000 clones, with almost 95% occurring only once. Specimen: peripheral blood, collected on day 0 of AZD1222 vaccination. The receptors were gathered from an adult in good health. Both conserved end residues are part of each CDR3. Fields, in order: clone size, D gene, J gene, V gene, CDR3 protein, CDR3 DNA. A D gene is named only where the DNA matches it firmly. Size is omitted from some rows. Given values are once, few, many or a class for expanded clones.

>NA|TRBD1|TRBJ1-4|TRBV4-1
CASSQLTGGDEKLFF
TGCGCCAGCAGCCAACTGACAGGGGGGGATGAAAAACTGTTTTTT
>NA|NA|TRBJ2-6|TRBV11-3
CASSLDRGGSGANVLTF
TGTGCCAGCAGCTTAGACCGGGGCGGATCTGGGGCCAACGTCCTGACTTTC
>NA|NA|TRBJ1-5|TRBV27
CASSLHYSNQPQHF
TGTGCCAGCAGTTTGCACTATAGCAATCAGCCCCAGCATTTT
>NA|NA|TRBJ2-3|TRBV6-6
CASQSPGADTQYF
TGTGCCAGCCAATCTCCCGGGGCAGATACGCAGTATTTT
>NA|NA|TRBJ1-1|TRBV19
CASSITGNTEAFF
TGTGCCAGTAGTATAACAGGTAACACTGAAGCTTTCTTT
>NA|NA|TRBJ1-1|TRBV5-1
CASSLDTGTQEAFF
TGCGCCAGCAGCTTGGACACCGGGACCCAAGAAGCTTTCTTT
>NA|NA|TRBJ1-2|TRBV20-1
CSASRQGHGYTF
TGCAGTGCTAGTAGGCAGGGGCATGGCTACACCTTC
>NA|NA|TRBJ2-5|TRBV20-1
CRQVATQYF
TGCAGGCAGGTGGCGACCCAGTACTTC
>NA|NA|TRBJ1-6|TRBV5-1
CASSPGGSSYNSPLHF
TGCGCCAGCAGCCCTGGCGGGAGCTCCTATAATTCACCCCTCCACTTT
>NA|NA|TRBJ1-3|TRBV2
CASMRETGNTIYF
TGTGCCAGCATGAGGGAGACTGGAAACACCATATATTTT
>NA|NA|TRBJ2-5|TRBV7-3
CASSTTGRETQYF
TGTGCCAGCAGCACAACCGGGCGCGAGACCCAGTACTTC
>NA|NA|TRBJ1-3|TRBV19
CASSIWHTTAGNTIYF
TGTGCCAGTAGTATTTGGCACACCACAGCTGGAAACACCATATATTTT
>NA|NA|TRBJ1-2|TRBV30
CAWSPDNYGYTF
TGTGCCTGGAGTCCTGATAACTATGGCTACACCTTC
>NA|TRBD1|TRBJ1-5|TRBV19
CASSMPWDRGAGRNQPQHF
TGTGCCAGTAGTATGCCCTGGGACAGGGGCGCAGGAAGAAATCAGCCCCAGCATTTT
>NA|NA|TRBJ1-1|TRBV7-3
CASSLQGPNTEAFF
TGTGCCAGCAGCTTACAGGGCCCGAACACTGAAGCTTTCTTT
>once|NA|TRBJ2-7|TRBV6-2/TRBV6-3
CASSLDGGASYEQYF
TGTGCCAGCAGTCTGGACGGGGGCGCCTCCTACGAGCAGTACTTC
>NA|TRBD2|TRBJ2-4|TRBV30
CAWELAGGRNIQYF
TGTGCCTGGGAACTAGCGGGGGGGCGGAACATTCAGTACTTC